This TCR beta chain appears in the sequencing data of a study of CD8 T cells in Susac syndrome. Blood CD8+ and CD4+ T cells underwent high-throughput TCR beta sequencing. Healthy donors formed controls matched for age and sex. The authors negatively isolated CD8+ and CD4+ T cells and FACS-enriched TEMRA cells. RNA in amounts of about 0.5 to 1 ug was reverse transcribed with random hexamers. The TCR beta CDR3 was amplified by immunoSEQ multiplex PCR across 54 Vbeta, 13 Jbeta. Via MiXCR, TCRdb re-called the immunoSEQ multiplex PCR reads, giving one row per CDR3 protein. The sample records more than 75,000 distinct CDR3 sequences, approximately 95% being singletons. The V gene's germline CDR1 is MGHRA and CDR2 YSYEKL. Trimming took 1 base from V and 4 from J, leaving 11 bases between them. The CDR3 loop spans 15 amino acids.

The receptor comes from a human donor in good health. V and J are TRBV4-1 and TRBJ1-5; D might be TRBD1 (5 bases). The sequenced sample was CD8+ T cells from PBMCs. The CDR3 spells CASSQVGVRNQPQHF. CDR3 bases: TGCGCCAGCAGCCAAGTAGGGGTTAGAAATCAGCCCCAGCATTTT.